The 9 T cell receptor beta chains listed next were all sequenced from one sample in a study of blood T cell repertoires in COVID-19. Produced via immunoSEQ multiplex PCR; TCRdb's table is partial and in-frame only. The table includes 300,000 to 400,000 clones, almost 90% detected once. Sequencing was performed on peripheral blood. Receptor source: a woman aged 65 to 85 with COVID-19, enrolled during active disease.

The V and J genes are TRBV7-2 and TRBJ2-3, with TRBD2 as a possible D gene (7 bases). Germline CDR1 reads SGHTA; CDR2 reads FQGNSA. V was cut by 3 bases and J by 4 bases, with 14 bases left in between. This CDR3 contains 15 residues. The CDR3 DNA reads TGTGCCAGCAGCTTGGGGGGGGCCATCGCAGATACGCAGTATTTT. It codes for CASSLGGAIADTQYF. Full variable domain (rest looked up from reference TRBV7-2 and TRBJ2-3): GAGVSQSPSNKVTEKGKDVELRCDPISGHTALYWYRQSLGQGLEFLIYFQGNSAPDKSGLPSDRFSAERTGGSVSTLTIQRTQQEDSAVYLCASSLGGAIADTQYFGPGTRLTVL.

The chain uses TRBV6-5 and TRBJ2-7; 8 nucleotides agree with TRBD2. This CDR3 comprises 15 residues. The germline V gene has CDR1 MNHEY and CDR2 SVGAGI. Trimming cost V 2 bases and J 2 bases; bases outside gene matches: 5. The CDR3 reads CASSYLSGAPYEQYF. CDR3 nucleotide sequence: TGTGCCAGCAGTTACCTTAGCGGGGCCCCCTACGAGCAGTACTTC.

This chain connects TRBV4-2 to TRBJ2-2, with a tentative D call TRBD1 (5 bases). The ends were cut back, 2 bases at V and 3 bases at J, with 7 bases in the middle. This CDR3 spans 14 amino acids. Per germline, CDR1 LGHNA and CDR2 YNFKEQ. For the CDR3, the DNA is TGTGCCAGCAGCCAACTGACAGACACCGGGGAGCTGTTTTTT. This codes for CASSQLTDTGELFF.

This clone was recorded a few times. This sequence joins TRBV27 and TRBJ1-5; no clear D. The CDR3 is 13 residues long. Trimming shortened V by 8 bases and J by 1 base, and 9 bases separated the two germline ends. Per the germline V gene, CDR1 is MNHEY and CDR2 is SMNVEV (reference sequence). This chain's CDR3 is CASGAGSNQPQHF. CDR3 bases: TGTGCCAGCGGTGCGGGCAGCAATCAGCCCCAGCATTTT.

CDR3 DNA sequence: TGTGCCAGTAGTATAGGACAGTCTAATGAAAAACTGTTTTTT. This translates into CASSIGQSNEKLFF. The chain joins TRBV19 to TRBJ1-4; weak D call: TRBD1 (5 bases). V was cut by 1 base and J by 3 bases, with 6 bases left in between. Germline V gene lookup returns CDR1 LNHDA and CDR2 SQIVND (reference sequence). The CDR3 is 14 residues long. The full variable domain, completed using reference TRBV19 and TRBJ1-4, is DGGITQSPKYLFRKEGQNVTLSCEQNLNHDAMYWYRQDPGQGLRLIYYSQIVNDFQKGDIAEGYSVSREKKESFPLTVTSAQKNPTAFYLCASSIGQSNEKLFFGSGTQLSVL.

The gene calls are TRBV30 and TRBJ2-3, with 9 nucleotides matching TRBD2. The CDR3 sequence is 14 residues long. Germline CDR1 GTSNPN, CDR2 SVGIG (reference sequence). The ends lost 5 bases at V and 1 base at J; junction bases unmatched: 4. The DNA of the CDR3 is TGTGCCTGGGCGGGGGGGCTCGGCACAGATACGCAGTATTTT. Encoded protein: CAWAGGLGTDTQYF.

The rearrangement joins TRBV7-9 to TRBJ1-4; D gene ambiguous. Germline-derived CDR1 and CDR2 are SEHNR and FQNEAQ (reference sequence). The CDR3 contains 11 residues. V was clipped by 10 bases and J by 8 bases, with 11 bases between them. CDR3 amino acids: CATARSEKLFF. The CDR3 nucleotides are TGTGCCACCGCCCGTAGCGAAAAACTGTTTTTT.

The V and J genes are TRBV10-3 and TRBJ1-2; 7 bases align to TRBD1. Germline V gene lookup returns CDR1 ENHRY and CDR2 SYGVKD. The V gene end was trimmed by 6 bases and the J gene end by 6 bases; junction bases not matched to a gene: 4. The CDR3 is 12 residues long. The CDR3 coding sequence is TGTGCCATCAGCCAAGGACAGGATGGCTACACCTTC. Amino acids: CAISQGQDGYTF.

This rearrangement joins TRBV9 to TRBJ1-1, with TRBD1 matching 7 bases. V gave up 4 bases and J gave up 4 bases; unmatched junction bases: 16. Germline CDR1 reads SGDLS; CDR2 reads YYNGEE. The CDR3 runs 17 residues. CDR3 bases: TGTGCCAGCAGCCCACGCCAGACAGGGAGGTCGAGCACTGAAGCTTTCTTT. Amino acids: CASSPRQTGRSSTEAFF.